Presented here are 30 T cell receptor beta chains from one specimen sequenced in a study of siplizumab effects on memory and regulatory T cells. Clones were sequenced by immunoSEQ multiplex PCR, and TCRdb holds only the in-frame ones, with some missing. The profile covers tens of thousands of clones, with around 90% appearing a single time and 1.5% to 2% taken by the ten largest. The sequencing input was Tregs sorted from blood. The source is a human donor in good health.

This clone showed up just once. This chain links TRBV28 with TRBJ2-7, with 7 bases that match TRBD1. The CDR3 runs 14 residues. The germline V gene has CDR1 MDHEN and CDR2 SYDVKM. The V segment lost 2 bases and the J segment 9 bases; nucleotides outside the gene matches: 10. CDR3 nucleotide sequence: TGTGCCAGCAGTTTACTAGGGACAGACCTTCTGCAGTACTTC. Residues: CASSLLGTDLLQYF.

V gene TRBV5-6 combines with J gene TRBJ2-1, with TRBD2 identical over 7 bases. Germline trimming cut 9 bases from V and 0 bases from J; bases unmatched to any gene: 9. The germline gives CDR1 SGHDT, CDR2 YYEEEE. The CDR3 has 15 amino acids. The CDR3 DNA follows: TGTGCCACTCAGGAGGGCGGGAGCTCCTACAATGAGCAGTTCTTC. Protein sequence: CATQEGGSSYNEQFF.

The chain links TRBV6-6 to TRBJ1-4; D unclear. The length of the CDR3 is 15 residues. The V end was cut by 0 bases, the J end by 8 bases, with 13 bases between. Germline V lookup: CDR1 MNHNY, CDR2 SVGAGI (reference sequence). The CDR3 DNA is TGTGCCAGCAGTTACTCTCGGGGTATAGAGGAAAAACTGTTTTTT. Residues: CASSYSRGIEEKLFF.

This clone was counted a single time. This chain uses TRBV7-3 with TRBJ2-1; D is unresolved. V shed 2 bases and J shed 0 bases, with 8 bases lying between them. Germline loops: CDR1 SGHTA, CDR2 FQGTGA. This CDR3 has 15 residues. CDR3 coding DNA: TGTGCCAGCAGCTTAGACCCCAGCTCCTACAATGAGCAGTTCTTC. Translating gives CASSLDPSSYNEQFF.

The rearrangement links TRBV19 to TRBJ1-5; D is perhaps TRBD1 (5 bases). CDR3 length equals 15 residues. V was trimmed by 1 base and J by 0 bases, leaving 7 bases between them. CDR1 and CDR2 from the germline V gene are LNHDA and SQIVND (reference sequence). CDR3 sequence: CASSIGGYSNQPQHF. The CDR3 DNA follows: TGTGCCAGTAGTATAGGGGGGTATAGCAATCAGCCCCAGCATTTT.

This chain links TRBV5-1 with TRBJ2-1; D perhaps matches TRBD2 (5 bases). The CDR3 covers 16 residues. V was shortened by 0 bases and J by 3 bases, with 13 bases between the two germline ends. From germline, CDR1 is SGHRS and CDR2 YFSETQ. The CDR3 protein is CASSLEVGLVYNEQFF. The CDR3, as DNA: TGCGCCAGCAGCTTGGAAGTTGGACTGGTCTACAATGAGCAGTTCTTC.

CDR3 DNA: TGTGCCAGCAGTTTAACAGACAGGGTGGTGTATCAGCCCCAGCATTTT. Its protein is CASSLTDRVVYQPQHF. The chain links TRBV28 to TRBJ1-5, with 7 nucleotides matching TRBD1. The junction had 9 bases not matched to a gene; V was cut back by 2 bases and J by 5 bases. There are 16 residues in the CDR3. The V gene's germline CDR1 is MDHEN and CDR2 SYDVKM.

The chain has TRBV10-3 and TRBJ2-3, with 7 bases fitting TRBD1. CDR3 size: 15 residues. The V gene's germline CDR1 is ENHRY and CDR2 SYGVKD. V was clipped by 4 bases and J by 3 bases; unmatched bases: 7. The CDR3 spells CAISGIRQGTDTQYF. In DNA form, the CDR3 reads TGTGCCATCAGTGGAATAAGACAGGGAACAGATACGCAGTATTTT.

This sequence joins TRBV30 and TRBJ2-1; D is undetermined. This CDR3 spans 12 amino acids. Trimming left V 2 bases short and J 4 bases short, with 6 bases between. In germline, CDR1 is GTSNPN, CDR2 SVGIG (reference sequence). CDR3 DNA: TGTGCCTGGAGTAGGAAGTACAATGAGCAGTTCTTC. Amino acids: CAWSRKYNEQFF. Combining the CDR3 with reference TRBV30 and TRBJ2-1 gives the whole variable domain SQTIHQWPATLVQPVGSPLSLECTVEGTSNPNLYWYRQAAGRGLQLLFYSVGIGQISSEVPQNLSASRPQDRQFILSSKKLLLSDSGFYLCAWSRKYNEQFFGPGTRLTVL.

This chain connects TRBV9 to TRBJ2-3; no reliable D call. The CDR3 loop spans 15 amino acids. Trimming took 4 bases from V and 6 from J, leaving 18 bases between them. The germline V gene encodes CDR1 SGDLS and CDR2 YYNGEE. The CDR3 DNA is TGTGCCAGCAGCCCAACGGACGGGTGGTTTGATACGCAGTATTTT. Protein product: CASSPTDGWFDTQYF.

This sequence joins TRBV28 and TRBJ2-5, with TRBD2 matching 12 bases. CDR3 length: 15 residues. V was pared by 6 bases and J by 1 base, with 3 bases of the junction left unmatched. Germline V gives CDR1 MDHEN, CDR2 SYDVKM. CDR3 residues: CASRMTSGSQETQYF. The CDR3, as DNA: TGTGCCAGCAGGATGACTAGCGGGAGCCAAGAGACCCAGTACTTC. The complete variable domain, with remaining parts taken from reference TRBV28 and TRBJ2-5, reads DVKVTQSSRYLVKRTGEKVFLECVQDMDHENMFWYRQDPGLGLRLIYFSYDVKMKEKGDIPEGYSVSREKKERFSLILESASTNQTSMYLCASRMTSGSQETQYFGPGTRLLVL.

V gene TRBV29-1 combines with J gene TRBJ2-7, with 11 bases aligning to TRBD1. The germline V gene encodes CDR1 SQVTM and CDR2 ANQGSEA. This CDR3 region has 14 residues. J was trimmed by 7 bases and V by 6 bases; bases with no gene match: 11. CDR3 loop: CSVVRDRGTWEQYF. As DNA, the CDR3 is TGCAGCGTCGTGAGGGACAGGGGGACTTGGGAGCAGTACTTC.

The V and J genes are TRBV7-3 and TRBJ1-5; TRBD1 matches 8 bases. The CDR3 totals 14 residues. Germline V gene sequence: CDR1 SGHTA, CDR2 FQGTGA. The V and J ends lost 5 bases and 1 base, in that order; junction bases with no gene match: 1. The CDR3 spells CASSRQGSNQPQHF. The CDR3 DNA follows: TGTGCCAGCAGCCGACAGGGGAGCAATCAGCCCCAGCATTTT.

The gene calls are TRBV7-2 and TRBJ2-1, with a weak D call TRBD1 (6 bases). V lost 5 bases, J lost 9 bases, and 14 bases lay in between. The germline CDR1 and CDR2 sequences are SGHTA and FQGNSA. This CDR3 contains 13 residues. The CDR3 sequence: CASSPRTAGEQFF. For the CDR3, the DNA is TGTGCCAGCAGCCCCAGGACAGCCGGTGAGCAGTTCTTC.

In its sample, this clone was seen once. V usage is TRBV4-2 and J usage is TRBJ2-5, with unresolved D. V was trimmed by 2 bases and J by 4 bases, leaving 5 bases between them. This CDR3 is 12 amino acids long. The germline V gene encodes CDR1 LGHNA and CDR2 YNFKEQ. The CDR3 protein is CASSQRGETQYF. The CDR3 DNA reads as TGTGCCAGCAGCCAACGAGGAGAGACCCAGTACTTC.

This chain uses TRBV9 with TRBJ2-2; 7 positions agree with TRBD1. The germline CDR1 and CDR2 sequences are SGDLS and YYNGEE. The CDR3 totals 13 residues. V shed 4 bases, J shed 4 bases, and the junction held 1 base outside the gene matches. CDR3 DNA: TGTGCCAGCAGCACAGGGGTCACCGGGGAGCTGTTTTTT. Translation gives CASSTGVTGELFF.

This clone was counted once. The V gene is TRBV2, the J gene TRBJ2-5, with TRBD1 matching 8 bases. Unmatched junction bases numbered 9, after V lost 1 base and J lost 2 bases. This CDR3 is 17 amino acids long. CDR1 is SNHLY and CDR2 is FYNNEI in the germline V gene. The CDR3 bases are TGTGCCAGCAGTGAAGGGACAGGGCGTGATTCGCAAGAGACCCAGTACTTC. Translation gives CASSEGTGRDSQETQYF.

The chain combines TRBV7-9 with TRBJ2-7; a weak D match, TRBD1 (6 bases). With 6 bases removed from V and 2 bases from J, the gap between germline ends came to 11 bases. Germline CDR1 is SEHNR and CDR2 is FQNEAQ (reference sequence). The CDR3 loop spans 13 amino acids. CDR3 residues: CASSLQGPYEQYF. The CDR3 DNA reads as TGTGCCAGCAGTTTACAGGGTCCCTACGAGCAGTACTTC. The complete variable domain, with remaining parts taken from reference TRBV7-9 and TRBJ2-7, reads DTGVSQNPRHKITKRGQNVTFRCDPISEHNRLYWYRQTLGQGPEFLTYFQNEAQLEKSRLLSDRFSAERPKGSFSTLEIQRTEQGDSAMYLCASSLQGPYEQYFGPGTRLTVT.

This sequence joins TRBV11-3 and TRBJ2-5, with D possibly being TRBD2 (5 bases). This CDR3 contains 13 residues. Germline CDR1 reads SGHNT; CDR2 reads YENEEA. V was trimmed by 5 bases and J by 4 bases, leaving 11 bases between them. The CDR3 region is CASSPHGVETQYF. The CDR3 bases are TGTGCCAGCAGCCCCCACGGGGTAGAGACCCAGTACTTC.

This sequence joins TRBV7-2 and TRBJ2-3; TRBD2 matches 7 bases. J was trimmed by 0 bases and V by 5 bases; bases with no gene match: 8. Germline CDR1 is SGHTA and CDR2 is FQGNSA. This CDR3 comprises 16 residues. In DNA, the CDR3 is TGTGCCAGCAGCCGCACCCCGCGGGGGAGCACAGATACGCAGTATTTT. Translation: CASSRTPRGSTDTQYF.

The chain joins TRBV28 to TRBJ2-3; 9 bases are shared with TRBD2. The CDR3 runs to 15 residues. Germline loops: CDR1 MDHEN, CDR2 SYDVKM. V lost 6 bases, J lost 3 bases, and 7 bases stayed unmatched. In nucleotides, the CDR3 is TGTGCCAGCAGGATAGCGGGAGTCCAAACAGATACGCAGTATTTT. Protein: CASRIAGVQTDTQYF. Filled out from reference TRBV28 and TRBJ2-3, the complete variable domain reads DVKVTQSSRYLVKRTGEKVFLECVQDMDHENMFWYRQDPGLGLRLIYFSYDVKMKEKGDIPEGYSVSREKKERFSLILESASTNQTSMYLCASRIAGVQTDTQYFGPGTRLTVL.

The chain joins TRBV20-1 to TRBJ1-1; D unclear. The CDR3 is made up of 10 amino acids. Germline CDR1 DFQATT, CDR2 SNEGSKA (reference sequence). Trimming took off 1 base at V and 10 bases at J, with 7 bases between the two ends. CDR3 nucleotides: TGCAGTGCTAGAGGCAGCAGAGCTTTCTTT. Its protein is CSARGSRAFF.

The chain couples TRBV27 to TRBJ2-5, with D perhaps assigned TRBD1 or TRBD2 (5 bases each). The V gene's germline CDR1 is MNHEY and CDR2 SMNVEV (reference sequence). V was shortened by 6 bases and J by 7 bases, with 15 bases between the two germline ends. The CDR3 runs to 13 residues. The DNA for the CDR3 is TGTGCCAGCAGAACCGGGACGGCGGGGACCCAGTACTTC. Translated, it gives CASRTGTAGTQYF.

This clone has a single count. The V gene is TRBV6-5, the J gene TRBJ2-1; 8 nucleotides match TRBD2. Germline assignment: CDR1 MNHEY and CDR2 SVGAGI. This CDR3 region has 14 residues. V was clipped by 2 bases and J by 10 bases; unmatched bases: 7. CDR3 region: CASSYGGLVREQFF. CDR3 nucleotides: TGTGCCAGCAGTTACGGGGGACTAGTCCGCGAGCAGTTCTTC.

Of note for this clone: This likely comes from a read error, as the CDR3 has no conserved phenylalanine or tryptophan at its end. CDR3 sequence (DNA): TGTGCCAGCAGCTTATCAGGGGCCAACTCCTACGAGCAGTACCTC. Its protein product is CASSLSGANSYEQYL. The rearrangement uses TRBV7-8 and TRBJ2-7; TRBD1 might be the D (6 bases). Germline V gene sequence: CDR1 SGHVS, CDR2 FQNEAQ. V lost 2 bases, J lost 0 bases, and 11 bases lay in between. The CDR3 spans 15 residues.

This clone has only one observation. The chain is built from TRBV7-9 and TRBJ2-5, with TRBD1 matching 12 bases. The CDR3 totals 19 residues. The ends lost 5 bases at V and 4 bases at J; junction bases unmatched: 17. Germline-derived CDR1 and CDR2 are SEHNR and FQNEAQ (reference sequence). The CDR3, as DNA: TGTGCCAGCAGCGCGCCGACATTCCGGGACAGGGGGCTTGGAGAGACCCAGTACTTC. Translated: CASSAPTFRDRGLGETQYF.

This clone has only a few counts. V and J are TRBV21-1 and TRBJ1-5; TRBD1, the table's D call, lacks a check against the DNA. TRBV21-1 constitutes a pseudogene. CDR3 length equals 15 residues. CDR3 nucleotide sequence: TGTGCCAGCAGCAAAGTCTGCGCAGGGGGAAAGCCCCAGCATTTT. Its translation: CASSKVCAGGKPQHF.

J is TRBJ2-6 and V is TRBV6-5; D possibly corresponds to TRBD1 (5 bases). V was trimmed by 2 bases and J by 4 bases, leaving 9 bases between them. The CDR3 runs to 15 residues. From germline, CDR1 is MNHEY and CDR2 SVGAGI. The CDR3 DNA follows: TGTGCCAGCAGTTACGGGGCGCAGGGGGCCAACGTCCTGACTTTC. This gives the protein CASSYGAQGANVLTF.

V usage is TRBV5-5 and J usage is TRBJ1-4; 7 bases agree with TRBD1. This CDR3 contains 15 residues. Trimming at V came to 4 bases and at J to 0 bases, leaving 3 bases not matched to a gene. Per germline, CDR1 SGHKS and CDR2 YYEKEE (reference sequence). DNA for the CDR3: TGTGCCAGCAGCAGGGGGACAGCAACTAATGAAAAACTGTTTTTT. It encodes CASSRGTATNEKLFF.

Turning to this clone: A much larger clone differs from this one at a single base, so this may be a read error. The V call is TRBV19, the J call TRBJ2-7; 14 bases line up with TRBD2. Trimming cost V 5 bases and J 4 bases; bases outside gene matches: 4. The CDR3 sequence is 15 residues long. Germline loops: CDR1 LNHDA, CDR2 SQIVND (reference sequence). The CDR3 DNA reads TGTGCCAGTAGTTCGGGACTAGCGGGAGAGTACGAGCAGTACTTC. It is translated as CASSSGLAGEYEQYF.